Here is one TCR beta chain with its context. This clone was picked up one time. Its antigen specificity is not known. No clone much larger than this one lies a single base away; base qualities are absent. This record belongs to a study of PD-1 blockade in classical Hodgkin lymphoma (dated by TCRdb to the early 2020s). About the study as a whole: Nivolumab dosing was 3 mg/kg intravenously every 2 weeks, continuing until either disease progression or unacceptable toxicity. The study used CyTOF and TCR beta sequencing to define a peripheral blood immune signature of response to PD-1 blockade in classical Hodgkin lymphoma. What the research found in general, with its limitations: Trial patients achieving complete response had baseline diversity similar to newly diagnosed patients, whereas partial responders and progressors had significantly lower diversity. Patients starting nivolumab less than 1 year after ASCT had lower diversity and were excluded from later analyses to avoid confounding by immune reconstitution. CD4+ but not CD8+ TCR diversity rose significantly by C4D1 (p=0.0027 vs p=0.16), most apparent in complete responders (p=0.02). Newly diagnosed patients were reported to have lower baseline TCR diversity than healthy donors, and relapsed/refractory patients were reported to have lower baseline TCR diversity still. The study was restricted to a single clinical trial cohort, and the causes of repertoire differences, possibly disease activity or prior therapy, were left undefined.

Read against the paper, the sample's time point label means: cycle 1 day 1 (C1D1), immediately before nivolumab initiation. All trial patients had relapsed after autologous stem cell transplantation, with cohorts A, B and C differing in prior brentuximab vedotin exposure. Using a Miltenyi CD8+ T cell isolation kit, CD8+ T cells were purified from thawed PBMCs through magnetic negative selection. A total of fewer than 70 patients with relapsed/refractory classical Hodgkin lymphoma made up the trial cohort, and each patient's best overall response was complete response, partial response or progressive disease. Trial patients were treated with single-agent nivolumab in the multi-cohort phase II CheckMate 205 trial. Best overall response was determined by an independent review committee according to the 2007 International Working Group response criteria. Trial PBMCs were collected immediately before nivolumab initiation (C1D1) and during therapy at cycle 2 day 1 and cycle 4 day 1. After peripheral blood was drawn into 8 mL Vacutainer Cell Preparation Tubes, PBMCs were isolated by centrifugation and then cryopreserved. Purified CD4+ and CD8+ fractions were prepared only for cases in which an additional PBMC sample was available. Magnetically labelled cells were depleted on LS columns in a quadroMACS separator, and the flow-through was collected as the purified fraction.

V and J are truncated by 0 bases and 3 bases respectively, leaving an intervening sequence of 17 bases. The CDR3 runs 17 amino acids, cysteine and phenylalanine included. The CDR3 DNA has 51 bases and is translated from base 1. CDR1 and CDR2 (SGDLS, YYNGEE) derive from the germline V gene. The Qiagen DNeasy kit was used to extract genomic DNA both from unsorted PBMCs and from the negatively selected CD4+ and CD8+ fractions. TCR beta CDR3 regions were subjected to amplification by immunoSEQ multiplex PCR with primers that anneal to V and J segments. A synthetic immune receptor repertoire was used to minimize amplification bias, and any remaining bias was removed computationally after sequencing. Concerning the study's data processing: Custom Python scripts were used to quantify repertoire diversity as the Shannon entropy index. The unsorted, CD4+ and CD8+ repertoires were each analyzed separately, with the exception of combined analyses, where CD4+ and CD8+ sequences were merged in silico. Clonal expansion was defined as at least a 2-fold frequency increase after treatment relative to C1D1, with a pseudocount of 0.5 for undetected baseline clones. Singleton clones were defined as clones with 0 or 1 copy at C1D1, and non-singleton clones were defined as clones with 2 or more copies. By matching protein sequences in sorted samples from the same patient, clones expanded in unsorted samples were annotated as CD4+, CD8+ or unknown. Wilcoxon tests on paired samples were used to test diversity changes from C1D1 to C4D1. TCRdb retrieved this table from immuneACCESS and kept in-frame rearrangements only. Not all clones are present; in checked studies, unresolved V genes account for under half, and no reason is known for the remainder. The V and J calls and the clone size are those of that table, but D and trimming were determined from the DNA. The sample table shows about 30,000 clones, and about 86% are seen once. The top ten hold approximately 6.8% of the sample.

This receptor was obtained from a human donor with classical Hodgkin lymphoma. This sequence uses TRBV9 and TRBJ2-3; TRBD2 is possibly the D segment (6 matching bases). The sample here was CD8+ T cells from blood, taken at baseline. In nucleotides, the sequence is TGTGCCAGCAGCGTAGAAGACGAGGCGGGATTTACAGATACGCAGTATTTT. It codes for CASSVEDEAGFTDTQYF.